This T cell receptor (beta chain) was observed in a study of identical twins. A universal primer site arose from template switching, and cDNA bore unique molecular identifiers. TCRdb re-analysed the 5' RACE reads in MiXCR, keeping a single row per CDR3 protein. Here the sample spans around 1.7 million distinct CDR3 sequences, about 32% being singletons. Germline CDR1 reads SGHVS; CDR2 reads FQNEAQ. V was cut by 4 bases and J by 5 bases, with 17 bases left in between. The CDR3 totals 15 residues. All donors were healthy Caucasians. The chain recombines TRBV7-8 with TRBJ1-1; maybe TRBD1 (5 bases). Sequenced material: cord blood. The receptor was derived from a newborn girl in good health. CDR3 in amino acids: CASSSVQGRRTEAFF. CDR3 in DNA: TGTGCCAGCAGCTCCGTGCAGGGAAGGAGGACTGAAGCTTTCTTT.